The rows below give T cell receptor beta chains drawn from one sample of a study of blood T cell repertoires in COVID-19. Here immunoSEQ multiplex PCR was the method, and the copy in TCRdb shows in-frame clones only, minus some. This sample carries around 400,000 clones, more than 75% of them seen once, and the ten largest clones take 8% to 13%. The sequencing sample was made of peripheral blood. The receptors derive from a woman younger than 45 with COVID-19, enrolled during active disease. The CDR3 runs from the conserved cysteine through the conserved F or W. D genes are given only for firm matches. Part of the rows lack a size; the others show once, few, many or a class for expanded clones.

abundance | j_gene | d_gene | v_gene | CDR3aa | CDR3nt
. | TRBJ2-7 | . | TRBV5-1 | CASSLMPSTGYEQYF | TGCGCCAGCAGCTTGATGCCCTCTACCGGCTACGAGCAGTACTTC
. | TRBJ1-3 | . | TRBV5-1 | CASRTGFGNTIYF | TGCGCCAGCCGTACAGGGTTTGGAAACACCATATATTTT
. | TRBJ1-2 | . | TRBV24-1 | CATSDSLGSGYTF | TGTGCCACCAGTGATTCCCTGGGTAGCGGCTACACCTTC
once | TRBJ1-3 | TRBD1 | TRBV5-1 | CASRRTGEGNTIYF | TGCGCCAGCAGGCGGACAGGGGAAGGAAACACCATATATTTT
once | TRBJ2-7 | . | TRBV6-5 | CATQMGQEQYF | TGTGCCACCCAGATGGGACAAGAGCAGTACTTC
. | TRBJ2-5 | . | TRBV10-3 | CAIGLTGQETQYF | TGTGCCATCGGTTTAACAGGGCAAGAGACCCAGTACTTC
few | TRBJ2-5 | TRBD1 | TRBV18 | CASSVRQGAGETQYF | TGTGCCAGCTCAGTACGACAGGGGGCGGGAGAGACCCAGTACTTC
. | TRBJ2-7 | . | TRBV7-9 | CASSQDGKLYEQYF | TGTGCCAGCAGCCAGGACGGGAAACTTTACGAGCAGTACTTC
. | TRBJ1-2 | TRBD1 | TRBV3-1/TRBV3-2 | CASSQGPQGAIGGYTF | TGTGCCAGCAGCCAAGGGCCCCAGGGGGCTATTGGTGGCTACACCTTC
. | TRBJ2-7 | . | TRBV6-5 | CASGNLAPYEQYF | TGTGCCAGCGGAAATCTAGCCCCCTACGAGCAGTACTTC
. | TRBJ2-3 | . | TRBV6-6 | CASSYAVDTQYF | TGTGCCAGCAGTTACGCAGTAGATACGCAGTATTTT
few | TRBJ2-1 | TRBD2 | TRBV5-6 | CASSWTSGLYNEQFF | TGTGCCAGCAGCTGGACTAGCGGCCTATACAATGAGCAGTTCTTC
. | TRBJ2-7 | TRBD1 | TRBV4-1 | CASSPSGTGSYEQYF | TGCGCCAGCAGCCCGTCCGGGACAGGCTCCTACGAGCAGTACTTC
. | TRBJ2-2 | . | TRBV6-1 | CASSDTALSAGTGELFF | TGTGCCAGCAGTGATACGGCTCTCTCCGCGGGCACCGGGGAGCTGTTTTTT